This T cell receptor (beta chain) was retrieved from a study of T-cell memory formation after mild COVID-19. This clonotype was observed many times. A single record per CDR3 protein comes from TCRdb applying MiXCR to the 5' RACE reads. Of around 250,000 distinct CDR3 sequences listed, about 16% are singletons. Trimming shortened V by 2 bases and J by 4 bases, and 7 bases separated the two germline ends. The CDR3 length is 13 residues. CDR1 and CDR2 from the germline V gene are SGHTA and FQGTGA. The receptor was derived from a man aged 18 to 29 who had mild COVID-19 (a few samples of this study predate the infection). Cell type and time point are not known. The V and J genes are TRBV7-3 and TRBJ2-3; D might be TRBD1 (5 bases). Material for sequencing was PBMCs or a T cell subset sorted from them (not recorded which). In DNA form, the CDR3 reads TGTGCCAGCAGCTTACAAGGGGCAGATACGCAGTATTTT. Its translation: CASSLQGADTQYF.